This is a list of T cell receptor beta chains from one sample in a study of control samples from healthy donors and cancer patients. TCRdb's table, derived via immunoSEQ multiplex PCR, lists solely in-frame clones and lacks some. The repertoire has some 22,000 clones, 84% of them found once; the top ten carry less than 30%. The sequencing sample was made of PBMCs. The receptors originated from a man aged 55 to 70 with colorectal cancer. The CDR3 runs from the conserved cysteine through the conserved F or W. A D gene is named only where the DNA matches it firmly. Clone size appears in some rows only: once, few, many, or a class for an expanded clone.

TRBJ2-2,TRBV24-1,TRBD1,few,CATSDKDRGLAGELFF,TGTGCCACCAGTGATAAGGACAGGGGGCTCGCCGGGGAGCTGTTTTTT
TRBJ1-6,TRBV30,.,few,CAWSESTGLPRF,TGTGCCTGGAGCGAAAGTACCGGACTCCCTCGCTTT
TRBJ1-2,TRBV27,.,.,CASSDWDLRDGYTF,TGTGCCAGCAGTGATTGGGACCTCCGGGATGGCTACACCTTC
TRBJ1-5,TRBV10-1,.,.,CASSEDRNNQPQHF,TGCGCCAGCAGTGAGGACAGGAATAATCAGCCCCAGCATTTT
TRBJ2-3,TRBV5-1,TRBD1,.,CASSLGTGPDTQYF,TGCGCCAGCAGCTTGGGGACAGGGCCAGATACGCAGTATTTT
TRBJ2-3,TRBV6-2/TRBV6-3,.,once,CASSYSIRSSTDTQYF,TGTGCCAGCAGTTACTCGATACGGAGTAGCACAGATACGCAGTATTTT
TRBJ2-2,TRBV6-6,TRBD1,.,CASSPGQANTGELFF,TGTGCCAGCAGTCCCGGACAGGCGAACACCGGGGAGCTGTTTTTT
TRBJ1-2,TRBV13,TRBD1,.,CASSFNVEGAGYGYTF,TGTGCCAGCAGCTTCAACGTTGAGGGGGCAGGTTATGGCTACACCTTC
TRBJ1-1,TRBV12-3/TRBV12-4,.,.,CASRQFLTEAFF,TGTGCCAGCCGACAGTTTCTCACTGAAGCTTTCTTT
TRBJ2-7,TRBV3-1/TRBV3-2,TRBD2,.,CASSPNSGVSYEQYF,TGTGCCAGCAGTCCTAATAGCGGGGTAAGTTACGAGCAGTACTTC
TRBJ2-3,TRBV18,TRBD1,.,CASSPPTGTDTQYF,TGTGCCAGCTCACCACCGACAGGGACCGATACGCAGTATTTT
TRBJ2-2,TRBV19,.,.,CASSLQAPSTGELFF,TGTGCCAGTAGTCTACAGGCCCCGAGCACCGGGGAGCTGTTTTTT
TRBJ2-5,TRBV11-3,.,.,CASSPGPQGETQYF,TGTGCCAGCAGCCCGGGACCCCAGGGAGAGACCCAGTACTTC
TRBJ2-3,TRBV5-6,.,.,CASSLWVLAADTQYF,TGTGCCAGCAGCTTGTGGGTCCTTGCGGCAGATACGCAGTATTTT
TRBJ1-1,TRBV9,TRBD1,.,CASSASGTVNTEAFF,TGTGCCAGCAGCGCTTCCGGGACAGTGAACACTGAAGCTTTCTTT
TRBJ2-1,TRBV2,TRBD2,.,CASRDDTGLAGYNEQFF,TGTGCCAGCAGAGACGACACGGGACTAGCCGGTTATAATGAGCAGTTCTTC
TRBJ2-7,TRBV7-9,TRBD1,.,CASSTYFDRDGEQYF,TGTGCCAGCAGCACGTACTTCGACAGGGACGGGGAGCAGTACTTC
TRBJ1-1,TRBV19,.,.,CASSKGRENTEAFF,TGTGCCAGTAGCAAGGGCAGGGAAAACACTGAAGCTTTCTTT
TRBJ1-1,TRBV4-1,.,.,CASSTGPLNTEAFF,TGCGCCAGCAGTACAGGACCTCTGAACACTGAAGCTTTCTTT
TRBJ1-6,TRBV5-1,.,.,CASSLGDFQVGPLHF,TGCGCCAGCAGCTTGGGGGACTTCCAGGTCGGGCCCCTCCACTTT
TRBJ2-3,TRBV3-1/TRBV3-2,.,.,CASGTSGTDTQYF,TGTGCCAGCGGCACCTCCGGCACAGATACGCAGTATTTT
TRBJ1-2,TRBV14,.,.,CASSQSRVHGYTF,TGTGCCAGCAGCCAAAGCAGGGTGCACGGCTACACCTTC
TRBJ1-2,TRBV30,.,.,CAWSAGAGYTF,TGTGCCTGGAGTGCAGGGGCTGGCTACACCTTC
TRBJ1-5,TRBV9,TRBD1,.,CASSVGEQGYQPQHF,TGTGCCAGCAGCGTAGGGGAACAGGGGTATCAGCCCCAGCATTTT
TRBJ1-2,TRBV7-9,.,.,CASSPPGLYGYTF,TGTGCCAGCAGTCCCCCCGGGCTATATGGCTACACCTTC
TRBJ2-6,TRBV30,.,.,CAWIRNRARSGANVLTF,TGTGCCTGGATTAGGAACCGGGCCCGCTCTGGGGCCAACGTCCTGACTTTC
TRBJ1-2,TRBV3-1/TRBV3-2,.,.,CASSPIGGRGRGYTF,TGTGCCAGCAGCCCCATCGGGGGGAGGGGTCGTGGCTACACCTTC
TRBJ1-1,TRBV29-1,TRBD1,.,CSAQGARDTEAFF,TGCAGCGCACAGGGGGCAAGGGACACTGAAGCTTTCTTT
TRBJ2-1,TRBV7-9,TRBD2,.,CASSLVLLTSGGAYEQFF,TGTGCCAGCAGCTTAGTACTCCTGACTAGCGGGGGGGCCTATGAGCAGTTCTTC